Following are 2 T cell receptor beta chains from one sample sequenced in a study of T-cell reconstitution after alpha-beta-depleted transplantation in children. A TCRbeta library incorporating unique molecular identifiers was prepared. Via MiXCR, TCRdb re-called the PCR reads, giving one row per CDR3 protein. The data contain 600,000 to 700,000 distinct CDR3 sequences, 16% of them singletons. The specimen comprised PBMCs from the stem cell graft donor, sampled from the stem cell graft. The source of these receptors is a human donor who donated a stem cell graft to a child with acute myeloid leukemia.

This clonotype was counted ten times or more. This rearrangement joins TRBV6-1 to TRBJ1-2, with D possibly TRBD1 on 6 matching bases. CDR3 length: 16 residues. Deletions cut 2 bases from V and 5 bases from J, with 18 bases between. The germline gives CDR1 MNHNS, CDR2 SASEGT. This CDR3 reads CASSERAGALRYGYTF. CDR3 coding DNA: TGTGCCAGCAGTGAAAGGGCAGGGGCTCTCAGATATGGCTACACCTTC.

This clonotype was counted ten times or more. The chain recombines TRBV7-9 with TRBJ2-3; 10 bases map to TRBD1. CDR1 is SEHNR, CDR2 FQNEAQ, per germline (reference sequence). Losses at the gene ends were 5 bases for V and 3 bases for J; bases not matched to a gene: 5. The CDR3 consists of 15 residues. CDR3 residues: CASSDWGQGTDTQYF. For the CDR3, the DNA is TGTGCCAGCAGCGATTGGGGACAGGGGACAGATACGCAGTATTTT.